The TCR beta chain under discussion was sequenced for a study of human thymus T cells. For this clone: Its antigen is undetermined.

The CDR3 is 16 residues long. Study findings and constraints: V and J genes seemed to be used with bias in thymic and blood repertoires. Related work found strong thymic repertoire overlap between unrelated individuals.

Clones were read by immunoSEQ multiplex PCR, and TCRdb kept only the in-frame ones, dropping some. The sample has 78,000 or so clones; 96% are singletons. Corrective heart surgery yielded the resections from which the thymus tissue came. Having surgery to correct congenital heart defects, healthy Finnish infants acted as the donors. The rearrangement joins TRBV21-1 to TRBJ1-6; the table's D call, TRBD1, was not checked against the DNA. TRBV21-1 has pseudogene status. The sequencing input was thymus tissue. This TCR derives from a boy under two years old with a congenital heart defect but otherwise immunologically healthy. For the CDR3, the DNA is TGTGCCAGCAGACCCCAACAGGGGGCGCGAAATTCACCCCTCCACTTT. This encodes CASRPQQGARNSPLHF.